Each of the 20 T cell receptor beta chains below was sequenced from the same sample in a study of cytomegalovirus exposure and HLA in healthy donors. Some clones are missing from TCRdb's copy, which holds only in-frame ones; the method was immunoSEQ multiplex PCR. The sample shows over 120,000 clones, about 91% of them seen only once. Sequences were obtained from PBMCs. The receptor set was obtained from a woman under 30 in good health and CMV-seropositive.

In DNA, the CDR3 is TGCGCCAGCAGCGTGGACAGCTTTAGCAATCAGCCCCAGCATTTT. It codes for CASSVDSFSNQPQHF. The V and J genes are TRBV5-1 and TRBJ1-5, with D maybe TRBD1 (6 bases). The CDR3 is 15 amino acids. Germline lookup yields CDR1 SGHRS and CDR2 YFSETQ. The V end was cut by 4 bases, the J end by 0 bases, with 11 bases between.

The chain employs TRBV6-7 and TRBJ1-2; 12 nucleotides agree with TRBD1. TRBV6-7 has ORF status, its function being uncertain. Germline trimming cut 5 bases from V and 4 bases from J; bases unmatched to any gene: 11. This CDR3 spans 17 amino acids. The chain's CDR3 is CASSHPGQGASGYGYTF. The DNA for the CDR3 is TGTGCCAGCAGTCATCCGGGACAGGGGGCCTCGGGCTATGGCTACACCTTC.

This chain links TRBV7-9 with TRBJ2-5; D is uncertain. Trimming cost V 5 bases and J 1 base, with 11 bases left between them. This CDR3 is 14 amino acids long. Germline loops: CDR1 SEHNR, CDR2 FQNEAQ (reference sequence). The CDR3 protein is CASSTRGIQETQYF. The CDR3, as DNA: TGTGCCAGCAGCACCCGCGGAATCCAAGAGACCCAGTACTTC.

The DNA for the CDR3 is TGTGCCAGTAGTATAGTTACAAATTATGGCTACACCTTC. It specifies CASSIVTNYGYTF. This chain connects TRBV19 to TRBJ1-2; D not certain. V lost 1 base and J 5 bases, leaving 8 bases between the germline ends. Germline assignment: CDR1 LNHDA and CDR2 SQIVND (reference sequence). The CDR3 has 13 amino acids.

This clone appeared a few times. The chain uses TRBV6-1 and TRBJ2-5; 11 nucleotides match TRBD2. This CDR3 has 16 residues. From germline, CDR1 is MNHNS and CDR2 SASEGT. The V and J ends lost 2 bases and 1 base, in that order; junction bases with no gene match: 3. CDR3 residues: CASSELAGGPQETQYF. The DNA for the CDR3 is TGTGCCAGCAGTGAATTAGCGGGGGGGCCCCAAGAGACCCAGTACTTC.

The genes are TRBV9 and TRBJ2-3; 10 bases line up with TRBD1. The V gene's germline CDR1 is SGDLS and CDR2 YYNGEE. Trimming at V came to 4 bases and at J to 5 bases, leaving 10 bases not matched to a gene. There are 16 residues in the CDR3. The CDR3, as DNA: TGTGCCAGCAGCCCAACCGACAGGGGGCGCTTAGATACGCAGTATTTT. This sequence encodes CASSPTDRGRLDTQYF.

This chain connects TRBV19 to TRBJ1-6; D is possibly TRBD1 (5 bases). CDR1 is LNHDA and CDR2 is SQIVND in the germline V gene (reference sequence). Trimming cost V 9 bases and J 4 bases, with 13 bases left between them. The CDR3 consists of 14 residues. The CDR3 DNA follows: TGTGCCAGCCGCGGGACGGGATATAATTCACCCCTCCACTTT. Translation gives CASRGTGYNSPLHF.

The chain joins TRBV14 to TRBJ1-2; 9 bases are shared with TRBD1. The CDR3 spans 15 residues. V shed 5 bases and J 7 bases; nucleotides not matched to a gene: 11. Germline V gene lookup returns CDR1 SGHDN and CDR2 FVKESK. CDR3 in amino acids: CASSTNRGPNGGYTF. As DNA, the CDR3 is TGTGCCAGCAGCACGAACAGGGGGCCCAACGGTGGCTACACCTTC. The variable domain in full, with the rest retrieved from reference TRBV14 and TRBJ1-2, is EAGVTQFPSHSVIEKGQTVTLRCDPISGHDNLYWYRRVMGKEIKFLLHFVKESKQDESGMPNNRFLAERTGGTYSTLKVQPAELEDSGVYFCASSTNRGPNGGYTFGSGTRLTVV.

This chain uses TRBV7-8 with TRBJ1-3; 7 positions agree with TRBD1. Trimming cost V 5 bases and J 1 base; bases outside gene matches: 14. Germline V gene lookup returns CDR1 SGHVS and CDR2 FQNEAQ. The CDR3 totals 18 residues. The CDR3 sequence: CASSLKVGTVVSGNTIYF. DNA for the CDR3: TGTGCCAGCAGCCTAAAGGTCGGGACAGTCGTATCTGGAAACACCATATATTTT.

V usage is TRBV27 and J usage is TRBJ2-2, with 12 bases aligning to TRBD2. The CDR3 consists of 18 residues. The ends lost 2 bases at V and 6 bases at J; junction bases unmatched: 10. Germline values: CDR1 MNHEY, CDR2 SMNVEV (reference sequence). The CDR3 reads CASSLTSGGPGSPGELFF. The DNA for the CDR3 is TGTGCCAGCAGTTTAACTAGCGGGGGGCCAGGGTCCCCCGGGGAGCTGTTTTTT.

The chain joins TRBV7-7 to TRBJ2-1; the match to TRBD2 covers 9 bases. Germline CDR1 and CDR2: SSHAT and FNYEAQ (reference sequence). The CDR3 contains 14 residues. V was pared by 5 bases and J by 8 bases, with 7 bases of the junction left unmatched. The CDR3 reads CASSISGGRDEQFF. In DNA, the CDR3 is TGTGCCAGCAGCATAAGCGGGGGGCGGGATGAGCAGTTCTTC.

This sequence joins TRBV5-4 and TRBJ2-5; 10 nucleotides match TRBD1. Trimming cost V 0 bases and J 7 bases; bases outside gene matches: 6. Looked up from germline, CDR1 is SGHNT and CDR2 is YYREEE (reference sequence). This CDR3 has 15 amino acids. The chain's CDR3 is CASSLADRGKGTQYF. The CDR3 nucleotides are TGTGCCAGCAGCTTGGCGGACAGGGGGAAGGGGACCCAGTACTTC.

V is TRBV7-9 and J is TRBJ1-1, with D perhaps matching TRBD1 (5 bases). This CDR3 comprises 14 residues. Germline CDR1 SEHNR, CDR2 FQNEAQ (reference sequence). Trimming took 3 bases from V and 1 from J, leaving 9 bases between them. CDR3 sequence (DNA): TGTGCCAGCAGCTTGCCAGGACAGAACACTGAAGCTTTCTTT. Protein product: CASSLPGQNTEAFF.

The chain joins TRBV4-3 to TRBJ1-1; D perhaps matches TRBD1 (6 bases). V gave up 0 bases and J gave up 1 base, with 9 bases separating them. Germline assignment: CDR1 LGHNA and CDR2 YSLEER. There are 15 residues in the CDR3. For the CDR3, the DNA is TGCGCCAGCAGCCAAGACCACAGGGCGAACACTGAAGCTTTCTTT. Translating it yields CASSQDHRANTEAFF.

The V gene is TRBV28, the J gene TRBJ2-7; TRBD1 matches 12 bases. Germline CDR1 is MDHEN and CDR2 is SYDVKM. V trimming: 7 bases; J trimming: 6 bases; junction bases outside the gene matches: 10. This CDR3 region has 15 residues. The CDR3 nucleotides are TGTGCCAGCAATGACCCCGGGACAGGGGGCTCCGAGCAGTACTTC. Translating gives CASNDPGTGGSEQYF.

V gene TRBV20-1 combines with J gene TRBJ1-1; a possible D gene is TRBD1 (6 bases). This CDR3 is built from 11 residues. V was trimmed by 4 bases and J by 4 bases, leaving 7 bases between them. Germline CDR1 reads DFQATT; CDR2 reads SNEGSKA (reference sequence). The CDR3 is CSAIGGTEAFF. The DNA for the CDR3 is TGCAGTGCTATAGGGGGCACTGAAGCTTTCTTT.

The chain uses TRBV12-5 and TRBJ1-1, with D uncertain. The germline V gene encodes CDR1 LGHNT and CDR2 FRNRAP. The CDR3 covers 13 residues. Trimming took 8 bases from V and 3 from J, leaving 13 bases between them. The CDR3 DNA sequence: TGTGCTAGTCAAGATCCCGGGGACACTGAAGCTTTCTTT. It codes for CASQDPGDTEAFF. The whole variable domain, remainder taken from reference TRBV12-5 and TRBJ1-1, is DARVTQTPRHKVTEMGQEVTMRCQPILGHNTVFWYRQTMMQGLELLAYFRNRAPLDDSGMPKDRFSAEMPDATLATLKIQPSEPRDSAVYFCASQDPGDTEAFFGQGTRLTVV.

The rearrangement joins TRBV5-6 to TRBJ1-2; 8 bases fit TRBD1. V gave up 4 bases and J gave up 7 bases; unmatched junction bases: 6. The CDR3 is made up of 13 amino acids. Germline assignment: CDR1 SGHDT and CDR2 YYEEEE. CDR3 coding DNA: TGTGCCAGCAGCACGGACAGGGTTAGTGGCTACACCTTC. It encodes CASSTDRVSGYTF.

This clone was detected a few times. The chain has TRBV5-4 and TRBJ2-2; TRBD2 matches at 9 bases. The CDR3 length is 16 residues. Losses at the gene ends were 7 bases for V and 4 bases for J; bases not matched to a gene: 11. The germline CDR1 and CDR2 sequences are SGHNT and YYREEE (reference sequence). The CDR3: CASSTVAGAGTGELFF. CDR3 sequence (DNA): TGTGCCAGCTCCACCGTAGCGGGGGCCGGCACCGGGGAGCTGTTTTTT. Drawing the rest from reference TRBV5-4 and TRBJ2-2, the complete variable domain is ETGVTQSPTHLIKTRGQQVTLRCSSQSGHNTVSWYQQALGQGPQFIFQYYREEENGRGNFPPRFSGLQFPNYSSELNVNALELDDSALYLCASSTVAGAGTGELFFGEGSRLTVL.

The CDR3 region is CASSLRDSGFYGYTF. CDR3 DNA: TGTGCCAGCAGCCTCCGGGACAGTGGTTTCTATGGCTACACCTTC. The chain employs TRBV13 and TRBJ1-2; 7 positions agree with TRBD1. The CDR3 runs to 15 residues. V shed 5 bases and J 4 bases; nucleotides not matched to a gene: 10. CDR1 is PRHDT, CDR2 FYEKMQ, per germline (reference sequence).